A single sample gave rise to the 26 T cell receptor beta chains below, sequenced in a study of blood T cell repertoires in COVID-19. TCRdb's table, derived via immunoSEQ multiplex PCR, lists solely in-frame clones and lacks some. The repertoire includes a few hundred thousand clones, 80% to 90% of them detected once, and 1% to 1.5% sits in the top ten. Sequenced: peripheral blood. These receptors were taken from a woman between 45 and 60 years old with acute or convalescent COVID-19.

V usage is TRBV19 and J usage is TRBJ2-5, with D possibly TRBD1 on 5 matching bases. The germline CDR1 and CDR2 sequences are LNHDA and SQIVND (reference sequence). The CDR3 extends over 13 amino acids. V was clipped by 10 bases and J by 4 bases, with 16 bases between them. The CDR3, as DNA: TGTGCCACTCAGACGGACCAGGGAGAGACCCAGTACTTC. It specifies CATQTDQGETQYF.

This chain links TRBV4-2 with TRBJ2-3; 11 bases match TRBD2. Per germline, CDR1 LGHNA and CDR2 YNFKEQ. This CDR3 spans 15 amino acids. After removal of 3 bases from V and 4 bases from J, the junction contained 3 bases not matched to a gene. CDR3 bases: TGTGCCAGCAGCCACGGGACTAGCGGTTCAGATACGCAGTATTTT. The encoded protein is CASSHGTSGSDTQYF.

There are a few counts of this clone. V and J are TRBV3-1 (or the pseudogene TRBV3-2) and TRBJ2-2; D possibly corresponds to TRBD1 (6 bases). CDR1 is LGHDT and CDR2 is YNNKEL in the germline V gene (reference sequence). CDR3 size: 15 residues. Trimming removed 4 bases from V and 2 bases from J, with 11 bases in between. CDR3 sequence: CASSPAGVNTGELFF. The CDR3 DNA reads as TGTGCCAGCAGCCCGGCAGGGGTAAACACCGGGGAGCTGTTTTTT.

The count of this clone is one. This chain uses TRBV3-1 (or the pseudogene TRBV3-2) with TRBJ1-1; 7 bases are shared with TRBD1. The V and J ends lost 5 bases and 3 bases, in that order; junction bases with no gene match: 6. The CDR3 runs 14 residues. CDR1 LGHDT and CDR2 YNNKEL come from the germline V gene (reference sequence). Written as DNA, the CDR3 is TGTGCCAGCAGCTCAGGGGGAGCAGACACTGAAGCTTTCTTT. It codes for CASSSGGADTEAFF.

This rearrangement joins TRBV7-9 to TRBJ2-3; D is unresolved. This CDR3 has 14 residues. V lost 3 bases, J lost 5 bases, and 12 bases lay in between. Per germline, CDR1 SEHNR and CDR2 FQNEAQ (reference sequence). The CDR3 DNA reads TGTGCCAGCAGCTTCAATGGGCCTATAGATACGCAGTATTTT. This gives the protein CASSFNGPIDTQYF.

The chain combines TRBV10-3 with TRBJ2-7; D may be TRBD2 (5 bases). V lost 7 bases, J lost 3 bases, and 16 bases lay in between. The CDR3 is 14 residues long. Per the germline V gene, CDR1 is ENHRY and CDR2 is SYGVKD. For the CDR3, the DNA is TGTGCCATCAATCTCGACGGGAATGTCTACGAGCAGTACTTC. As protein: CAINLDGNVYEQYF.

The chain couples TRBV6-4 to TRBJ1-2; D is unclear. This CDR3 comprises 12 residues. Germline V lookup: CDR1 MRHNA, CDR2 SNTAGT. V shed 7 bases and J shed 0 bases, with 6 bases lying between them. The CDR3 DNA reads as TGTGCCAGCAAAAACTCTAACTATGGCTACACCTTC. Amino acid sequence: CASKNSNYGYTF.

The V call is TRBV5-1, the J call TRBJ1-1, with D perhaps matching TRBD1 (6 bases). CDR1 and CDR2 (germline): SGHRS, YFSETQ. This CDR3 has 14 residues. Deletions cut 4 bases from V and 4 bases from J, with 14 bases between. CDR3: CASSPFAGATEAFF. CDR3 in DNA: TGCGCCAGCAGCCCCTTCGCAGGGGCCACTGAAGCTTTCTTT. Full variable domain (outside the CDR3, taken from reference TRBV5-1 and TRBJ1-1): KAGVTQTPRYLIKTRGQQVTLSCSPISGHRSVSWYQQTPGQGLQFLFEYFSETQRNKGNFPGRFSGRQFSNSRSEMNVSTLELGDSALYLCASSPFAGATEAFFGQGTRLTVV.

The chain uses TRBV7-2 and TRBJ1-2; weak D call: TRBD1 (6 bases). V was trimmed by 4 bases and J by 5 bases, leaving 11 bases between them. The CDR3 sequence is 13 residues long. CDR1 SGHTA and CDR2 FQGNSA come from the germline V gene. The CDR3 DNA reads TGTGCCAGCAGCTCGGCACAGGGATATGGCTACACCTTC. Translating gives CASSSAQGYGYTF.

The rearrangement links TRBV5-6 to TRBJ1-3; the D gene is possibly TRBD1 (6 bases). The CDR3 extends over 18 amino acids. V was clipped by 0 bases and J by 0 bases, with 16 bases between them. CDR1 and CDR2 (germline): SGHDT, YYEEEE. The CDR3 spells CASSLVGYRAHSGNTIYF. CDR3 coding DNA: TGTGCCAGCAGCTTGGTAGGGTACAGGGCCCACTCTGGAAACACCATATATTTT.

This clone was seen a few times. This chain joins TRBV5-4 and TRBJ1-1; 10 nucleotides agree with TRBD1. Germline CDR1 SGHNT, CDR2 YYREEE (reference sequence). V was pared by 3 bases and J by 4 bases, with 6 bases of the junction left unmatched. This CDR3 spans 15 amino acids. The CDR3 spells CASSSPRTGGTEAFF. Written as DNA, the CDR3 is TGTGCCAGCAGCTCCCCTAGGACAGGGGGCACTGAAGCTTTCTTT.

The rearrangement uses TRBV20-1 and TRBJ1-1, with a possible D match to TRBD1 (6 bases). There are 11 residues in the CDR3. V gave up 0 bases and J gave up 10 bases, with 9 bases separating them. Germline loops: CDR1 DFQATT, CDR2 SNEGSKA (reference sequence). CDR3 in amino acids: CSARDIGGAFF. The CDR3 region has the DNA TGCAGTGCTAGAGACATAGGGGGAGCTTTCTTT.

The CDR3, as DNA: TGTGCCAGCAGCACGGGACAGGGGCCCTATAGCAATCAGCCCCAGCATTTT. It encodes CASSTGQGPYSNQPQHF. This sequence joins TRBV11-3 and TRBJ1-5; TRBD1 agrees at 10 bases. The CDR3 sequence is 17 residues long. Per the germline V gene, CDR1 is SGHNT and CDR2 is YENEEA. The ends lost 5 bases at V and 0 bases at J; junction bases unmatched: 7.

The V call is TRBV7-2, the J call TRBJ2-1; D may be TRBD1 (5 bases). The CDR3 extends over 12 amino acids. Germline CDR1 and CDR2: SGHTA and FQGNSA. V was cut by 5 bases and J by 10 bases, with 12 bases left in between. The CDR3 is CASSPQGAEQFF. DNA of the CDR3: TGTGCCAGCAGCCCCCAGGGCGCGGAGCAGTTCTTC.

The genes are TRBV7-9 and TRBJ2-1; 7 bases match TRBD1. Germline-derived CDR1 and CDR2 are SEHNR and FQNEAQ (reference sequence). CDR3 size: 14 residues. The V gene end was trimmed by 5 bases and the J gene end by 2 bases; junction bases not matched to a gene: 3. CDR3 sequence: CASSRQGTYNEQFF. CDR3 coding DNA: TGTGCCAGCAGCCGACAGGGAACCTACAATGAGCAGTTCTTC.

V usage is TRBV12-5 and J usage is TRBJ1-5, with 10 bases identical to TRBD1. J was trimmed by 5 bases and V by 2 bases; bases with no gene match: 6. The CDR3 loop spans 16 amino acids. Germline loops: CDR1 LGHNT, CDR2 FRNRAP. The DNA of the CDR3 is TGTGCTAGTGGTTTGCCCCCCGGGACAGGGGATCAGCCCCAGCATTTT. Amino acids: CASGLPPGTGDQPQHF.

The chain carries TRBV30 and TRBJ2-5; tentatively, D is TRBD2 (6 bases). Germline V CDR1 and CDR2: GTSNPN, SVGIG (reference sequence). There are 16 residues in the CDR3. V was pared by 0 bases and J by 5 bases, with 19 bases between. In nucleotides, the CDR3 is TGTGCCTGGAGTGTATACCCTAGGGGAGGTGGCGAGACCCAGTACTTC. This codes for CAWSVYPRGGGETQYF.

The chain uses TRBV29-1 and TRBJ1-2; D is undetermined. V was cut by 2 bases and J by 4 bases, with 8 bases left in between. The germline CDR1 and CDR2 sequences are SQVTM and ANQGSEA. The CDR3 runs 12 residues. The DNA of the CDR3 is TGCAGCGTTGAAACAACAGTCTATGGCTACACCTTC. As protein: CSVETTVYGYTF.

The gene calls are TRBV7-2 and TRBJ1-1; 7 bases are a match to TRBD1. Looked up from germline, CDR1 is SGHTA and CDR2 is FQGNSA. CDR3 length: 13 amino acids. Losses at the gene ends were 6 bases for V and 8 bases for J; bases not matched to a gene: 9. The CDR3 region has the DNA TGTGCCAGCAGTCCGACCCGACAGGGAGAAGCTTTCTTT. This gives the protein CASSPTRQGEAFF. Looking up the rest from reference TRBV7-2 and TRBJ1-1 gives the full variable domain: GAGVSQSPSNKVTEKGKDVELRCDPISGHTALYWYRQSLGQGLEFLIYFQGNSAPDKSGLPSDRFSAERTGGSVSTLTIQRTQQEDSAVYLCASSPTRQGEAFFGQGTRLTVV.

This chain connects TRBV5-6 to TRBJ1-5; possible D gene TRBD1, 6 bases. Germline assignment: CDR1 SGHDT and CDR2 YYEEEE. CDR3 length: 16 residues. Trimming cost V 1 base and J 0 bases, with 11 bases left between them. CDR3 in amino acids: CASSLLTGFSNQPQHF. The CDR3 DNA reads TGTGCCAGCAGCTTGTTGACAGGCTTTAGCAATCAGCCCCAGCATTTT.

CDR3 protein: CASSEQGFGYGYTF. The CDR3 DNA follows: TGTGCCAGCAGTGAACAGGGGTTTGGCTATGGCTACACCTTC. The rearrangement uses TRBV2 and TRBJ1-2; TRBD1 is a possible D gene (6 bases). Per the germline V gene, CDR1 is SNHLY and CDR2 is FYNNEI. This CDR3 is 14 amino acids long. V lost 2 bases to trimming and J lost 4 bases, with 11 bases between them.

V and J are TRBV11-2 and TRBJ2-1; possibly TRBD2 for D (7 bases). Germline V gene data show CDR1 as SGHAT and CDR2 as FQNNGV. With 4 bases removed from V and 6 bases from J, the gap between germline ends came to 16 bases. CDR3 size: 15 residues. The CDR3 loop reads CASSSLGGGLNEQFF. The CDR3 DNA follows: TGTGCCAGCAGCTCCTTGGGGGGGGGCCTCAATGAGCAGTTCTTC. Looking up the rest from reference TRBV11-2 and TRBJ2-1 gives the full variable domain: EAGVAQSPRYKIIEKRQSVAFWCNPISGHATLYWYQQILGQGPKLLIQFQNNGVVDDSQLPKDRFSAERLKGVDSTLKIQPAKLEDSAVYLCASSSLGGGLNEQFFGPGTRLTVL.

In DNA, the CDR3 is TGCGCCAGCAGGACAGGGACCGGGGCCAACGTCCTGACTTTC. This gives the protein CASRTGTGANVLTF. The rearrangement joins TRBV4-1 to TRBJ2-6, with TRBD1 matching 7 bases. The CDR3 is made up of 14 amino acids. Per the germline V gene, CDR1 is MGHRA and CDR2 is YSYEKL. V lost 6 bases to trimming and J lost 4 bases; unmatched junction nucleotides: 3.

The CDR3: CASSHTKRTGRQGHWANQPQHF. DNA of the CDR3: TGTGCCAGCAGCCATACTAAACGAACGGGGCGACAGGGGCACTGGGCCAATCAGCCCCAGCATTTT. The gene calls are TRBV14 and TRBJ1-5, with 8 bases lining up with TRBD1. V was pared by 3 bases and J by 3 bases, with 25 bases of the junction left unmatched. The CDR3 has 22 amino acids. Germline CDR1 reads SGHDN; CDR2 reads FVKESK.

This chain links TRBV2 with TRBJ1-4; TRBD1 matches at 7 bases. Germline V gene data show CDR1 as SNHLY and CDR2 as FYNNEI. The CDR3 is made up of 14 amino acids. Germline trimming cut 6 bases from V and 7 bases from J; bases unmatched to any gene: 8. In DNA, the CDR3 is TGTGCCAGCAGGGACCAGGGGGGCGGTGAAAAACTGTTTTTT. Protein product: CASRDQGGGEKLFF.

The V and J genes are TRBV19 and TRBJ1-2, with a possible D match to TRBD1 (5 bases). CDR1 is LNHDA and CDR2 is SQIVND in the germline V gene (reference sequence). Trimming removed 3 bases from V and 6 bases from J, with 11 bases in between. The CDR3 extends over 13 amino acids. Here the CDR3 DNA reads TGTGCCAGTAGTATCGGCAGGGAGGATGGCTACACCTTC. It specifies CASSIGREDGYTF.